The TCR beta chain described here comes from a study of cytomegalovirus exposure and HLA in healthy donors. The trim removed 10 bases at V and 7 bases at J, leaving 17 bases unmatched. This CDR3 contains 16 residues. Germline CDR1 SNHLY, CDR2 FYNNEI. Researchers ran the PCR with 60 Vbeta and 13 Jbeta primers. This table comes from immunoSEQ multiplex PCR, and its TCRdb copy is limited to in-frame clones, with some not included. The sample has 65,000 to 100,000 clones, 65% to 80% seen once. The rearrangement joins TRBV2 to TRBJ1-2; 11 nucleotides align to TRBD1. The sequencing sample was made of PBMCs. The origin of this receptor is a man aged 40-50 years in good health and CMV-seronegative. Here the CDR3 DNA reads TGTGCCACCATCAGGGACAGGGGGGCGGACCTTAGTGGCTACACCTTC. This encodes CATIRDRGADLSGYTF.